This T cell receptor beta chain came from a study of cytomegalovirus exposure and HLA in healthy donors. Regarding the study as a whole: Sequence variants that were highly shared formed a cluster that was likely a sequencing artifact.

Turning to this clone: Its specificity is not known.

Both 60 Vbeta primers and 13 Jbeta primers went into the PCR. TCRdb keeps only in-frame clones here, not all; method: immunoSEQ multiplex PCR. The table has under 200,000 clones, 75% to 90% seen once; the top ten hold about 2.5%. The CDR3 has 14 amino acids. V was pared by 4 bases and J by 5 bases, with 14 bases between. Germline-derived CDR1 and CDR2 are SGHTA and FQGNSA. The sequence came from a male donor in good health and CMV-seronegative. The specimen was PBMCs. The chain couples TRBV7-2 to TRBJ1-1, with D unclear. DNA of the CDR3: TGTGCCAGCAGCTCGCGGGCACCCGAGACTGAAGCTTTCTTT. Residues: CASSSRAPETEAFF.